This T cell receptor (beta chain) was documented in a study of identical twins. This CDR3 is 15 amino acids long. Germline V gene data show CDR1 as ENHRY and CDR2 as SYGVKD. V was shortened by 2 bases and J by 0 bases, with 8 bases between the two germline ends. Among all donors, each was a healthy Caucasian. Template switching, a step in the protocol, added a universal primer site, and cDNA carried unique molecular identifiers. TCRdb used MiXCR to reprocess the 5' RACE reads, holding one entry per CDR3 protein. The profile covers some 330,000 distinct CDR3 sequences, with around 9% appearing a single time and under 9.5% taken by the ten largest.

Material for sequencing was naive T cells sorted from blood. The sequence was obtained from a woman aged 50 to 65 in good health. The chain joins TRBV10-3 to TRBJ2-1, with unresolved D. CDR3 protein: CAISESIRSYNEQFF. The CDR3 nucleotides read TGTGCCATCAGTGAGAGTATCCGCTCCTACAATGAGCAGTTCTTC.